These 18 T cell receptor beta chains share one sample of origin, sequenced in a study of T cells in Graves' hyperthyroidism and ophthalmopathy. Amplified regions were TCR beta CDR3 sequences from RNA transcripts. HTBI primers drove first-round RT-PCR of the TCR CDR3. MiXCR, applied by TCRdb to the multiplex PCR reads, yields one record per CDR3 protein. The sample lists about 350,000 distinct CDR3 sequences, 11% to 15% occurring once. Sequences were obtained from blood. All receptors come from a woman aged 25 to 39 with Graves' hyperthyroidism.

CDR3 sequence reads: CASSRGTVGEQYF. The CDR3 DNA reads TGTGCCAGCAGCCGCGGGACAGTGGGCGAGCAGTACTTC. The V and J genes are TRBV12-3 or TRBV12-4 and TRBJ2-7, with D possibly TRBD1 on 7 matching bases. The V gene lost 6 bases and the J gene lost 6 bases, with 15 bases spanning the gap. CDR3 size: 13 residues.

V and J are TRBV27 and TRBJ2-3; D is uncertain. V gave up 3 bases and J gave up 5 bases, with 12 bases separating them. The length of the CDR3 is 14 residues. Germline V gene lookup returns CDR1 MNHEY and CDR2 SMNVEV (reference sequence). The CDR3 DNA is TGTGCCAGCAGTTTGGTGGGTTGGGGAGATACGCAGTATTTT. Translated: CASSLVGWGDTQYF.

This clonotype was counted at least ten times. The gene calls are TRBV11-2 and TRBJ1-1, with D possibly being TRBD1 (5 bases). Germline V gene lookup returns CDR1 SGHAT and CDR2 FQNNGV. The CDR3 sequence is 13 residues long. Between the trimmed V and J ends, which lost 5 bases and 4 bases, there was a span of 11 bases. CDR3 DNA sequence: TGTGCCAGCAGCGCGGGACGGGGCACTGAAGCTTTCTTT. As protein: CASSAGRGTEAFF. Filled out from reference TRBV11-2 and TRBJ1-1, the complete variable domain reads EAGVAQSPRYKIIEKRQSVAFWCNPISGHATLYWYQQILGQGPKLLIQFQNNGVVDDSQLPKDRFSAERLKGVDSTLKIQPAKLEDSAVYLCASSAGRGTEAFFGQGTRLTVV.

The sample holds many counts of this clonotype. DNA of the CDR3: TGTGCCAGCAGTTTATCGGGGGCGCGCGGAGAGACCCAGTACTTC. This translates into CASSLSGARGETQYF. This chain uses TRBV27 with TRBJ2-5, with a tentative D call TRBD1 (6 bases). The germline gives CDR1 MNHEY, CDR2 SMNVEV (reference sequence). Between the trimmed V and J ends, which lost 0 bases and 4 bases, there was a span of 12 bases. This CDR3 has 15 amino acids.

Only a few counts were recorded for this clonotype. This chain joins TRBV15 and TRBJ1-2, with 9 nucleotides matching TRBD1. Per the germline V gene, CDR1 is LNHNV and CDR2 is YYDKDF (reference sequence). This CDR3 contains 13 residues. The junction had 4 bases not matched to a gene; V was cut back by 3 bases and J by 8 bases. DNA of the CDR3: TGTGCCACCAGCAGCCGGACAGGGGTCGGCTACACCTTC. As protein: CATSSRTGVGYTF. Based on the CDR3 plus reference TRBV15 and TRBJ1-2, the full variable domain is DAMVIQNPRYQVTQFGKPVTLSCSQTLNHNVMYWYQQKSSQAPKLLFHYYDKDFNNEADTPDNFQSRRPNTSFCFLDIRSPGLGDTAMYLCATSSRTGVGYTFGSGTRLTVV.

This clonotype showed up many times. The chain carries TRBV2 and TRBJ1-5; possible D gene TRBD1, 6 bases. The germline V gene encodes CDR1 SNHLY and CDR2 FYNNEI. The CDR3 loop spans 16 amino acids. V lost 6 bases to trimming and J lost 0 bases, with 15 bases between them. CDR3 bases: TGTGCCAGCAGGGCACACCGGGGGCGTAGCAATCAGCCCCAGCATTTT. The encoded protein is CASRAHRGRSNQPQHF.

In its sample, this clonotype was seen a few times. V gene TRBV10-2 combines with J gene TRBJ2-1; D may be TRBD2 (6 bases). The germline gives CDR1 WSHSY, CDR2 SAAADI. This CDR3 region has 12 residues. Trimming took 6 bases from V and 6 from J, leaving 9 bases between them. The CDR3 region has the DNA TGCGCCAGCAGCGCCGGGGGCAATGAGCAGTTCTTC. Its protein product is CASSAGGNEQFF.

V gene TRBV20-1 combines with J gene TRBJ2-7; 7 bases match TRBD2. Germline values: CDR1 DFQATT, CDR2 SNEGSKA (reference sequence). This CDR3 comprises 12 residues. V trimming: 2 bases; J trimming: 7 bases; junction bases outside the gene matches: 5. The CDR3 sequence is CSARTEAGEQYF. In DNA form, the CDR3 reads TGCAGTGCTAGAACCGAAGCGGGAGAGCAGTACTTC.

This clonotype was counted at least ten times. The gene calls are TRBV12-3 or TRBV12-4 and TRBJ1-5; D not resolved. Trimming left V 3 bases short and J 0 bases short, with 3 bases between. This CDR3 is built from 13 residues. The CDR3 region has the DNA TGTGCCAGCAGTTTTAATAGCAATCAGCCCCAGCATTTT. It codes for CASSFNSNQPQHF.

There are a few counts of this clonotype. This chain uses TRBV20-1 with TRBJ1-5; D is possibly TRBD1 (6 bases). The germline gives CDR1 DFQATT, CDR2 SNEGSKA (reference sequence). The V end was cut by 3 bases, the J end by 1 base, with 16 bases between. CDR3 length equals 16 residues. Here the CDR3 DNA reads TGCAGTGCTAGCCCTCGACAGGCAGGGAGCAATCAGCCCCAGCATTTT. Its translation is CSASPRQAGSNQPQHF.

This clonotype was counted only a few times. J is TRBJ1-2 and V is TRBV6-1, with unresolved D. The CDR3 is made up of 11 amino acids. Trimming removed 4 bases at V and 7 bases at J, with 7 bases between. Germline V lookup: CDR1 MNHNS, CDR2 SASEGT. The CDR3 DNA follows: TGTGCCAGCAGTGGGGTTTCTGGCTACACCTTC. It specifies CASSGVSGYTF.

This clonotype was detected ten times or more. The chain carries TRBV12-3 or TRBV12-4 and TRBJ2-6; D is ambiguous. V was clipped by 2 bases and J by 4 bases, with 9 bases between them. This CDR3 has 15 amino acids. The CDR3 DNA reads TGTGCCAGCAGTTTACGGCAAGTCGGGGCCAACGTCCTGACTTTC. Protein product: CASSLRQVGANVLTF.

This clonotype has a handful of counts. The CDR3 sequence: CASSYSTGFKETQYF. The DNA of the CDR3 is TGTGCCAGCAGTTACTCGACTGGGTTCAAAGAGACCCAGTACTTC. The chain links TRBV6-5 to TRBJ2-5; D remains unclear. Germline V CDR1 and CDR2: MNHEY, SVGAGI. This CDR3 spans 15 amino acids. V lost 0 bases to trimming and J lost 3 bases, with 11 bases between them.

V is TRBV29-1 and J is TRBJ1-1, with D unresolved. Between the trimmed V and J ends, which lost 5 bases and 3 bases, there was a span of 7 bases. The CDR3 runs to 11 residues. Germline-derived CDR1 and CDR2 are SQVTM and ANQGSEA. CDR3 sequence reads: CSVSVDTEAFF. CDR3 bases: TGCAGCGTTTCAGTAGACACTGAAGCTTTCTTT.

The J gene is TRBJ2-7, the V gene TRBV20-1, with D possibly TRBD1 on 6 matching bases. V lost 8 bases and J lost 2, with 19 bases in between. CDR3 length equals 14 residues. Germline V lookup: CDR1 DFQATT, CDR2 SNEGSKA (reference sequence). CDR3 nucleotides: TGCAGTCCAAGATCCTCGGACAGTCCCTACGAGCAGTACTTC. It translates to CSPRSSDSPYEQYF.

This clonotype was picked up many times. This chain's CDR3 is CASSVLSLRPGANEQFF. CDR3 sequence (DNA): TGTGCCAGCAGCGTACTCTCCCTACGACCGGGCGCAAATGAGCAGTTCTTC. V is TRBV28 and J is TRBJ2-1; D is ambiguous. This CDR3 comprises 17 residues. Trimming took 6 bases from V and 7 from J, leaving 25 bases between them. Germline CDR1 is MDHEN and CDR2 is SYDVKM.

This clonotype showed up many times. CDR3 in amino acids: CASRTTGPFLEQFF. CDR3 sequence (DNA): TGTGCCAGCAGGACGACAGGTCCCTTCTTAGAGCAGTTCTTC. The V call is TRBV6-2 or TRBV6-3, the J call TRBJ2-1; D might be TRBD1 (6 bases). The V end was cut by 6 bases, the J end by 10 bases, with 19 bases between. Looked up from germline, CDR1 is MNHEY and CDR2 is SVGEGT. The CDR3 spans 14 residues.

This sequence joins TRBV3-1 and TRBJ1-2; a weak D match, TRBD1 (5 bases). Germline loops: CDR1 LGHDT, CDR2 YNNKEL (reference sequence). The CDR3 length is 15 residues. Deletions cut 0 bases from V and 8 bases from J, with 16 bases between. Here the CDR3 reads CASSQDTRRTRGYTF. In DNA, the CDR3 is TGTGCCAGCAGCCAAGATACGCGACGGACAAGAGGCTACACCTTC.